This T cell receptor (beta chain) was documented in a study of cytomegalovirus exposure and HLA in healthy donors. Findings and caveats of the study: Rarity held for most TCR sequences, but there were some public TCRs that occurred in many donors. Prior analysis indicated that the majority of TCR beta V segments exhibited productivity approximately 87% or approximately 30% of the time.

PCR used 60 Vbeta primers and 13 Jbeta primers. The method was immunoSEQ multiplex PCR; TCRdb's version includes in-frame clones alone and lacks a portion of them. Of under 200,000 clones listed, about three quarters are singletons. About this clone itself: Its antigen is unknown.

The CDR3 is 15 residues long. CDR1 is SGDLS and CDR2 is YYNGEE in the germline V gene. V lost 0 bases and J lost 3; bases outside the gene matches: 4. The sequenced sample consisted of PBMCs. The chain uses TRBV9 and TRBJ2-3; 7 bases fit TRBD1. The source of this sequence is a female donor in good health and CMV-seronegative. The CDR3 reads CASSVAAGGTDTQYF. CDR3 sequence (DNA): TGTGCCAGCAGCGTAGCGGCAGGGGGAACAGATACGCAGTATTTT.